The clone carrying this T cell receptor beta chain came up many times. Its antigen is as yet unknown. Libraries were made from TCR beta cDNA, and they carried unique molecular identifiers. One entry per CDR3 protein, called by TCRdb with MiXCR from the PCR reads. This repertoire shows about 200,000 distinct CDR3 sequences, approximately 30% found once; its top ten account for around 3.7%. V was clipped by 3 bases and J by 5 bases, with 17 bases between them. Germline assignment: CDR1 KGHSH and CDR2 LQKENI. The CDR3 has 16 residues. The sample belongs to a study of post-analysis software for immune sequencing data. General study points: Four to six TRBV segments were more frequent in patients than controls; TRBV5-6, TRBV5-1 and TRBV20-1 belonged to this group.

The sample comprised blood. The chain has TRBV18 and TRBJ2-1; D may correspond to TRBD1 or TRBD2 (6 bases each). This TCR derives from a girl aged 2-17 years with multiple sclerosis. In DNA, the CDR3 is TGTGCCAGCTCACCTAGCGGTCAGGGGACGGACAATGAGCAGTTCTTC. Its protein product is CASSPSGQGTDNEQFF.